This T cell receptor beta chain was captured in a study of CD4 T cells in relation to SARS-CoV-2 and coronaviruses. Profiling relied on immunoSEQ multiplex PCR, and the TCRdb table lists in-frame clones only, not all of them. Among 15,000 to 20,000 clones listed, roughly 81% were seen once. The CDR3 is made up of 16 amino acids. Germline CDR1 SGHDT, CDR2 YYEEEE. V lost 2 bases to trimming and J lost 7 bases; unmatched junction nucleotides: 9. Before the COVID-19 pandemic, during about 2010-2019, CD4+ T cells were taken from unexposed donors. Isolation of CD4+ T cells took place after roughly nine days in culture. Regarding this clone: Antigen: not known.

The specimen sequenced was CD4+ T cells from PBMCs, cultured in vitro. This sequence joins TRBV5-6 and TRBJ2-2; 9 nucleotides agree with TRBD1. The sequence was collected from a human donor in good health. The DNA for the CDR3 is TGTGCCAGCAGCTTTCGGACAGGGGTGATTGTCGGGGAGCTGTTTTTT. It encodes CASSFRTGVIVGELFF.